The clone carrying this T cell receptor (beta chain) was seen only once. The entry originates in a study of shared clonotypes between healthy human individuals. The CDR3 spans 14 residues. Trimming cost V 0 bases and J 8 bases, with 11 bases left between them. Germline CDR1 reads MNHEY; CDR2 reads SVGAGI. TCRdb's copy holds only in-frame clones and misses some; the assay was immunoSEQ multiplex PCR. The sample includes over 950,000 clones, 60% to 85% of them seen just once. The rearrangement uses TRBV6-5 and TRBJ2-4; the D is unclear. The origin of this receptor is a man aged 18 to 29 in good health. Some clones in this sample may be carry-over from other donors' samples. Sequenced input: memory CD4+ T cells from PBMCs. The subset is: CD45RA-negative fraction. CDR3 DNA sequence: TGTGCCAGCAGTTACTCCTCCGATTGGGACATTCAGTACTTC. As protein: CASSYSSDWDIQYF.